The present TCR beta chain was sequenced within a study of cytomegalovirus exposure and HLA in healthy donors. Findings of the study overall: In vitro, a few CMV-associated chains proved specific for CMV antigens.

The assay was immunoSEQ multiplex PCR, and TCRdb's table has in-frame clones only and misses some. Here the sample spans nearly 80,000 clones, roughly 93% being singletons. This CDR3 has 15 residues. Trimming took off 4 bases at V and 0 bases at J, with 11 bases between the two ends. Germline V CDR1 and CDR2: SGDLS, YYNGEE. As concerns this clone: Its antigen is unknown.

Sequenced: PBMCs. The V and J genes are TRBV9 and TRBJ2-1; a weak D match, TRBD2 (5 bases). The sequence was collected from a woman under 40 in good health and CMV-seronegative. The DNA for the CDR3 is TGTGCCAGCAGCACCGGGGAGAGCTCCTACAATGAGCAGTTCTTC. Its protein is CASSTGESSYNEQFF. Full variable domain (missing parts from reference TRBV9 and TRBJ2-1): DSGVTQTPKHLITATGQRVTLRCSPRSGDLSVYWYQQSLDQGLQFLIQYYNGEERAKGNILERFSAQQFPDLHSELNLSSLELGDSALYFCASSTGESSYNEQFFGPGTRLTVL.